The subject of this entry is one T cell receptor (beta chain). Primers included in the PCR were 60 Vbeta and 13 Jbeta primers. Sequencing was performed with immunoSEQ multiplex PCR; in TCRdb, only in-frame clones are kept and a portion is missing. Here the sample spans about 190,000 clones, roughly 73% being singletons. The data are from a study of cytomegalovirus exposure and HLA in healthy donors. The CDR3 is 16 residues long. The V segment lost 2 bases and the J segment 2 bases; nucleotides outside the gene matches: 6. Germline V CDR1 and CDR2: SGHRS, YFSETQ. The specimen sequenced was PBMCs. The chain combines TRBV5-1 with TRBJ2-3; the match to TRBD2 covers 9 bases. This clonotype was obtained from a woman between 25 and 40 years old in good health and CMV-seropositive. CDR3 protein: CASSLGSSGDTDTQYF. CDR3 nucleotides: TGCGCCAGCAGCTTAGGTTCTAGCGGGGACACAGATACGCAGTATTTT.